What follows is one T cell receptor (beta chain) and its context. Its antigen is unidentified. This sample stems from a study of cytomegalovirus exposure and HLA in healthy donors. Study-level points and caveats: A missense DCLRE1C variant was associated with V- and J-gene trimming of TCR beta chains in a later analysis, and an independent cohort replicated the association. The study labeled more than 150 TCR beta chains cytomegalovirus-associated. Clonal expansion was found to be greater in HLA-associated TCR beta chains than in equally common others in a later analysis. Roughly even sequencing depth across donors was the assumption behind the presence/absence analyses.

Germline CDR1 is SGHTA and CDR2 is FQGNSA. This CDR3 has 13 residues. The V gene lost 6 bases and the J gene lost 7 bases, with 15 bases spanning the gap. Both 60 Vbeta primers and 13 Jbeta primers went into the PCR. This table comes from immunoSEQ multiplex PCR, and its TCRdb copy is limited to in-frame clones, with some not included. This sample has 200,000 to 250,000 clones, with roughly 84% found just once. The receptor's source is a girl aged 10-17 years in good health and CMV-seronegative. The sequencing input was PBMCs. The V and J genes are TRBV7-2 and TRBJ1-1; D is unclear. The CDR3: CASSPPGANEAFF. The DNA of the CDR3 is TGTGCCAGCAGTCCACCGGGTGCCAATGAAGCTTTCTTT.